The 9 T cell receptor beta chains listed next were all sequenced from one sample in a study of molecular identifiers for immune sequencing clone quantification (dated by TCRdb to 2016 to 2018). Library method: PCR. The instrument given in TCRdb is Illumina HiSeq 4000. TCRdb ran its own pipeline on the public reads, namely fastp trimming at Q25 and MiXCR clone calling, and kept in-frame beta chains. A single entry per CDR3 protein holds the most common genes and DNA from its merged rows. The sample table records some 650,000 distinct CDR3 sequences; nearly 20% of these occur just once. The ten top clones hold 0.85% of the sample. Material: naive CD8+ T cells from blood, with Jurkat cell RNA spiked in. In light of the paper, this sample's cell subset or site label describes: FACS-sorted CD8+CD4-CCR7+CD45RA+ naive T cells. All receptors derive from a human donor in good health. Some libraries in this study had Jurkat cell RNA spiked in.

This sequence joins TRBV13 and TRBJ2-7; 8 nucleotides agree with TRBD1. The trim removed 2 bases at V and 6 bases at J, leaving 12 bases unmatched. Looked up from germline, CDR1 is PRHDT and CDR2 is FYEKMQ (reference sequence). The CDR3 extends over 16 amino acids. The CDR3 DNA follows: TGTGCCAGCAGCTTAAGTTTTGACAGGGGTATTTCCGAGCAGTACTTC. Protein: CASSLSFDRGISEQYF.

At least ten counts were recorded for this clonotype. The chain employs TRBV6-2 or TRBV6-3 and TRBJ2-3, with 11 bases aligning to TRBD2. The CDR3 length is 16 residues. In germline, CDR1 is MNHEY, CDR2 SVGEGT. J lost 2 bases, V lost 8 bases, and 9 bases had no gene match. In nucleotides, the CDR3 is TGTGCCAGCGAAACGACTAGCGGGGCCTTCACAGATACGCAGTATTTT. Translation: CASETTSGAFTDTQYF.

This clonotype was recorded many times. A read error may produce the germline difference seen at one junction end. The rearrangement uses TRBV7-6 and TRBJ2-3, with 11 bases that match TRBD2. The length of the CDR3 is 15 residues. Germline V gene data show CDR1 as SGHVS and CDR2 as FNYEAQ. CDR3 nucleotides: TGTGCCAGCAGCCTAGCGGGGGGAAGCACAGATACGCAGTATTTT. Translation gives CASSLAGGSTDTQYF.

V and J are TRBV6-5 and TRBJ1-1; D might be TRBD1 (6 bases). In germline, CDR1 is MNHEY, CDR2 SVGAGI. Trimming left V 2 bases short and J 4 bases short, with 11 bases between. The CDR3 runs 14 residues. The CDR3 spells CASSYQGHGTEAFF. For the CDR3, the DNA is TGTGCCAGCAGTTACCAGGGGCACGGCACTGAAGCTTTCTTT.

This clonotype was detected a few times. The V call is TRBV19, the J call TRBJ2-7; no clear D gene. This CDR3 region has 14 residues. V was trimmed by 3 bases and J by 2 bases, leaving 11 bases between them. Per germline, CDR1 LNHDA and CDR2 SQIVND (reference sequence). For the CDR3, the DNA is TGTGCCAGTAGTATTGTAGGGTCCGCCTACGAGCAGTACTTC. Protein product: CASSIVGSAYEQYF.

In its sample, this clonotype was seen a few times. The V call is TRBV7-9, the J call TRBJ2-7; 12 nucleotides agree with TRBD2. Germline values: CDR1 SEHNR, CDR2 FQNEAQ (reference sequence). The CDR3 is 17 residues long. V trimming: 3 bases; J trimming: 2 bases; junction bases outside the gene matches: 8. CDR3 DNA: TGTGCCAGCAGCTTTCAACTAGCGGGGGGCGGAACCTACGAGCAGTACTTC. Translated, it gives CASSFQLAGGGTYEQYF.

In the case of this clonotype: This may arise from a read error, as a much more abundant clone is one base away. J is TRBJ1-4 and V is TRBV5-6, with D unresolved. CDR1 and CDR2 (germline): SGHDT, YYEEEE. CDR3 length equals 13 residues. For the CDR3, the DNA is TGTGCCAGCAGCTTGGACCAAAGTGAAAAACTGCTTTTT. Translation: CASSLDQSEKLLF.

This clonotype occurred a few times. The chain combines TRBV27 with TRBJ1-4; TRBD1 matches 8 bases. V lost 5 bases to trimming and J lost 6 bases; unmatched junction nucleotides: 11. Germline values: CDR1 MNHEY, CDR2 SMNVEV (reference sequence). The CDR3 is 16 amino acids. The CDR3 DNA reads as TGTGCCAGCAGTGCACTTCAGGGGGCGCAGGATGAAAAACTGTTTTTT. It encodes CASSALQGAQDEKLFF.

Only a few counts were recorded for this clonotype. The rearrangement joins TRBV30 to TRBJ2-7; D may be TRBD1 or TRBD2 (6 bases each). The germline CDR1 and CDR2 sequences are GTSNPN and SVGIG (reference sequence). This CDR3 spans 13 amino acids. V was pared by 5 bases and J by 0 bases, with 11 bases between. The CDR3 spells CAWGRGVSYEQYF. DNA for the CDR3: TGTGCCTGGGGTAGGGGGGTCTCCTACGAGCAGTACTTC.